This T cell receptor (beta chain) was sequenced in a study of cytomegalovirus exposure and HLA in healthy donors. On the study more broadly: Genotyping showed roughly 86% of 300 to 450 donors falling in the Caucasian-associated ancestry cluster.

Note on this clone: Its antigen is not identified.

The CDR3 totals 13 residues. CDR1 and CDR2 (germline): MNHNS, SASEGT. V shed 11 bases and J shed 2 bases, with 16 bases lying between them. Primers included in the PCR were 60 Vbeta and 13 Jbeta primers. TCRdb's copy holds only in-frame clones and misses some; the assay was immunoSEQ multiplex PCR. This table holds 150,000 or so clones, around 81% found once. Study-level results: Presence/absence analyses assumed roughly uniform sequencing depth across donors, which may not hold. Among donors in an Asian-associated ancestry cluster, a later analysis reportedly found fewer N-insertions than the approximately 670-donor mean. TCR beta chain V- and J-gene trimming was linked, in a later analysis, to a missense variant in DCLRE1C.

The material sequenced was PBMCs. The V and J genes are TRBV6-1 and TRBJ2-7; D perhaps matches TRBD1 (6 bases). This TCR was recovered from a man aged 45 to 65 in good health and CMV-seronegative. The CDR3 DNA is TGTGCCGGTTCAGGGGCGGGCCCCTACGAGCAGTACTTC. Residues: CAGSGAGPYEQYF.